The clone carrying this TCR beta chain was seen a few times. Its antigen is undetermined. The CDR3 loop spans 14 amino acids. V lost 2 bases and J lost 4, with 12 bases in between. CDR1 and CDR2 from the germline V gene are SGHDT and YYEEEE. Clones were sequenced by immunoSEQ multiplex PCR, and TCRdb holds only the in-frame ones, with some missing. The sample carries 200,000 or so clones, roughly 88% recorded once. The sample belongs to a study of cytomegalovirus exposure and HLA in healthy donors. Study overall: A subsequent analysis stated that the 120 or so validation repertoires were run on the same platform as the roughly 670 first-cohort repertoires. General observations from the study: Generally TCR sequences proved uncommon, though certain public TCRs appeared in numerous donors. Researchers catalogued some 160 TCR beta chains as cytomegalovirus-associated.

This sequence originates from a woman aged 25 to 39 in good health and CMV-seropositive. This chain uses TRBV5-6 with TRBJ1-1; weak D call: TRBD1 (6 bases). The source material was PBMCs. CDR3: CASSFAGAPTEAFF. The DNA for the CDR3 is TGTGCCAGCAGCTTCGCAGGGGCCCCCACTGAAGCTTTCTTT.